This T cell receptor (beta chain) was found in a study of shared clonotypes between healthy human individuals. For each subset, genomic DNA was distributed in equal portions over several immunoSEQ plates. Data came from immunoSEQ multiplex PCR; TCRdb stores just in-frame clones and leaves some out. The sample lists fewer than 850,000 clones, approximately 97% occurring once. A word on this clone: What it binds is not known.

V was pared by 8 bases and J by 3 bases, with 7 bases between. CDR1 is MNHEY, CDR2 SVGAGI, per germline. The CDR3 consists of 12 residues. In the naive CD8 group, cells lacked CD45RO and were positively selected for CCR7, so terminally differentiated effector memory CD45RA+ cells were left out. Study-wide points: A small donor pool kept down the genetic and exposure-history diversity that was represented.

This clonotype originated in a man aged 25 to 45 in good health. The rearrangement joins TRBV6-5 to TRBJ2-2, with a tentative D call TRBD1 (6 bases). Sequenced: naive CD8+ T cells sorted from blood. CDR3 in DNA: TGTGCCAGCGAGGGGGACACCGGGGAGCTGTTTTTT. Translated: CASEGDTGELFF.